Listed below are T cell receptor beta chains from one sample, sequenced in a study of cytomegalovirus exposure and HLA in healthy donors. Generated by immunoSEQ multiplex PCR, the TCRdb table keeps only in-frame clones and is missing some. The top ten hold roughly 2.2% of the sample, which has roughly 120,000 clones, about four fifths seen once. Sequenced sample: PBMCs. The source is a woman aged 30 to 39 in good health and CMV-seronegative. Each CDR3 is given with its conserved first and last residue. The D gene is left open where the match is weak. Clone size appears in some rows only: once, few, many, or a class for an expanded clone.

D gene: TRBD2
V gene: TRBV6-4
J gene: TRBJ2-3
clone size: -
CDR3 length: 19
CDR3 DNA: TGTGCCAGCAGTGACTCAGTAGGGGGACTAGCGGGAGTGACAGATACGCAGTATTTT
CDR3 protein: CASSDSVGGLAGVTDTQYF

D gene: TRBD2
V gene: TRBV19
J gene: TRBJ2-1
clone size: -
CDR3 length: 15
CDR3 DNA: TGTGCCAGTAGTACAGCGGGAGGGCCTCGGAATGAGCAGTTCTTC
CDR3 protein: CASSTAGGPRNEQFF

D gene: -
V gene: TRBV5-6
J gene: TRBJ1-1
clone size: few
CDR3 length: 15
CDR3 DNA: TGTGCCAGCAGCGCCGGCGGGACGGTTAACACTGAAGCTTTCTTT
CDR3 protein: CASSAGGTVNTEAFF

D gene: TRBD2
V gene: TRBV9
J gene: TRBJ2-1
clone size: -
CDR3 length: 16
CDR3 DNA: TGTGCCAGCAGCCTTAGGACTAGCGGGAGGAACAATGAGCAGTTCTTC
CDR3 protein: CASSLRTSGRNNEQFF

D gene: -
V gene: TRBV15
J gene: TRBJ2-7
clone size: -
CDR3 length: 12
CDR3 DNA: TGTGCCACCAGCGTGACTTTAGGCGAGCAGTACTTC
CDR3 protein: CATSVTLGEQYF

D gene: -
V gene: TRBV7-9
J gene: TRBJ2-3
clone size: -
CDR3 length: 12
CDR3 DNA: TGTGCCAGCAGCCCAAACAGTGTTTCGCAGTATTTT
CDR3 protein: CASSPNSVSQYF

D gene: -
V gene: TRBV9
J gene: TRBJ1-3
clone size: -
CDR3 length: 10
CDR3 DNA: TGTGCCAGCGTAGCAAACACCATATATTTT
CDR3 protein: CASVANTIYF

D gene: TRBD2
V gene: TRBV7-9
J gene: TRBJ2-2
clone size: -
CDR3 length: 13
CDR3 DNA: TGTGCCATTAGCGGGAGGGGAGTCGGGGAGCTGTTTTTT
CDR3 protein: CAISGRGVGELFF

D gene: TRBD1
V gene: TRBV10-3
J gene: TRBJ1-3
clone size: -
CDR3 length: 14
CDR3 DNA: TGTGCCATCAGTGAGAGACAGGGGAGGTTCACCATATATTTT
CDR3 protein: CAISERQGRFTIYF

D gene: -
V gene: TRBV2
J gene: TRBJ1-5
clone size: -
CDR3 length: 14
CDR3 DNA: TGTGCCAGCAGTGATTTCAGGGTTCTTCAGCCCCAGCATTTT
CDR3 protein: CASSDFRVLQPQHF

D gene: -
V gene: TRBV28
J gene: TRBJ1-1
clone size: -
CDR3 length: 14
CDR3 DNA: TGTGCCAGCCTTACTACAGGGAGAAGGGCTGAAGCTTTCTTT
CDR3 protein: CASLTTGRRAEAFF

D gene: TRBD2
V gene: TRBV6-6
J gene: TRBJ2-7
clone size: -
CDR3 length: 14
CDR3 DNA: TGTGCCACTCGGGGACTAGCGGGAGGGTACGAGCAGTACTTC
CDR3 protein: CATRGLAGGYEQYF

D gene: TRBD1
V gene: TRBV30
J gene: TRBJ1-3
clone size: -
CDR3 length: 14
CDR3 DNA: TGTGCCTTTGCAGGGGGTAGGGGAGGAAACACCATATATTTT
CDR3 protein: CAFAGGRGGNTIYF

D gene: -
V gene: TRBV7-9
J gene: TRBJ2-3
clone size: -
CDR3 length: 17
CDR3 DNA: TGTGCCAGCAGCTTAGTTGGATTCGAGGGAGGTTCAGATACGCAGTATTTT
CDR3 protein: CASSLVGFEGGSDTQYF

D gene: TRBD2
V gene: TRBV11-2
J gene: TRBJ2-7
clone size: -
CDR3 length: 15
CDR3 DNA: TGTGCCAGCAGCCGAGGGACTAGCGGGACCTACGAGCAGTACTTC
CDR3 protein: CASSRGTSGTYEQYF

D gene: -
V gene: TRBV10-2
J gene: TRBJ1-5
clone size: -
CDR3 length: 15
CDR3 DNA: TGCGCCAGCAGTCGTACCGGGACATCAAATCAGCCCCAGCATTTT
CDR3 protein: CASSRTGTSNQPQHF

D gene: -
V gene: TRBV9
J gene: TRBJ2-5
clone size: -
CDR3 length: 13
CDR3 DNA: TGTGCCAGCAGGCGGGCAGCATCAGAGACCCAGTACTTC
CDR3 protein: CASRRAASETQYF

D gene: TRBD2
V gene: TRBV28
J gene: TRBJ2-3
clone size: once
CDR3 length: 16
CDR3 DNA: TGTGCCAGCAGTTCCCGGGGGACTAGCGGCACAGATACGCAGTATTTT
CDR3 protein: CASSSRGTSGTDTQYF

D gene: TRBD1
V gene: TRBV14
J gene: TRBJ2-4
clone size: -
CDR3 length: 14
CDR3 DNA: TGTGCCAGCAGCAGGAGGGACAGGTGGGACATTCAGTACTTC
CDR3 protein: CASSRRDRWDIQYF

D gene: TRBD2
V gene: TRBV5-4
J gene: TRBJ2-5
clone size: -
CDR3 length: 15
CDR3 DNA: TGTGCCAGCAGCCCTGGGACTAGCGGGAGTGAGACCCAGTACTTC
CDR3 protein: CASSPGTSGSETQYF

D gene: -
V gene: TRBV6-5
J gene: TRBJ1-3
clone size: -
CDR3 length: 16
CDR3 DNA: TGTGCCAGCAGTTCCGCCGGGTGGCTCGCTGGAAACACCATATATTTT
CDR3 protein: CASSSAGWLAGNTIYF

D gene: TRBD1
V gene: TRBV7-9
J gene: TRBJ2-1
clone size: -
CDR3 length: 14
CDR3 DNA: TGTGCCAGCAGCTTAGCTCAGGGGGACAATGAGCAGTTCTTC
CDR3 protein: CASSLAQGDNEQFF

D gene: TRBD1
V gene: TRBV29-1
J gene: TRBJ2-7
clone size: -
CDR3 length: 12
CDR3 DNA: TGCAGCGTTGGACAGGGGGTAGGCGAGCAGTACTTC
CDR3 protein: CSVGQGVGEQYF

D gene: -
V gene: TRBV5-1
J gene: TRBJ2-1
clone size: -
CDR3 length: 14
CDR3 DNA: TGCGCCAGCGGGATCATGGGACTCGACAATGAGCAGTTCTTC
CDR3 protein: CASGIMGLDNEQFF

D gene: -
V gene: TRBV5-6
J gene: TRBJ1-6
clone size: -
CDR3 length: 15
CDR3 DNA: TGTGCCAGCAGCTTGGGTTCAGGGGTGAATTCACCCCTCCACTTT
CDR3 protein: CASSLGSGVNSPLHF

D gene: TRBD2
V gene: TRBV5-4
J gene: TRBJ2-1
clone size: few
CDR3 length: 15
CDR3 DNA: TGTGCCAGCAGCTTCGGACTAGCGGGCTCTAATGAGCAGTTCTTC
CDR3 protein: CASSFGLAGSNEQFF

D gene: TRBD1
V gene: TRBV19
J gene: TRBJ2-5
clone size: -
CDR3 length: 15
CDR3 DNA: TGTGCCAGTAAAATTAGAGGGGGCCCCCCAGAGACCCAGTACTTC
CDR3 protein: CASKIRGGPPETQYF

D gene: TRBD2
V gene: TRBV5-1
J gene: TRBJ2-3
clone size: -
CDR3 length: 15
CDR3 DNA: TGCGCCAGCAGCTTGGATACTAGCGGGAGCGGTACGCAGTATTTT
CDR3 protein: CASSLDTSGSGTQYF